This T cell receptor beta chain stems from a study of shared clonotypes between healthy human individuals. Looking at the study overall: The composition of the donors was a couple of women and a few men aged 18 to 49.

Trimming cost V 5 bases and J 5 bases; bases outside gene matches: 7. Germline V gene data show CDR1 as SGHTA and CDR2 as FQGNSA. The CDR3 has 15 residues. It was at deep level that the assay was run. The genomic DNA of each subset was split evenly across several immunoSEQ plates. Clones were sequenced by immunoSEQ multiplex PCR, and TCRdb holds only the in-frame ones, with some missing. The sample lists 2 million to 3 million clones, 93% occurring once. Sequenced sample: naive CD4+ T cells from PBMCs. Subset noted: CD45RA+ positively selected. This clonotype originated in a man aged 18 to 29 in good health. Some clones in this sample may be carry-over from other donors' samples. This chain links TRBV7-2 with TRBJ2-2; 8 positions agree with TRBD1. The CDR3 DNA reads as TGTGCCAGCAGCCCAGGGGGCGCGCGGACCGGGGAGCTGTTTTTT. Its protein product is CASSPGGARTGELFF.